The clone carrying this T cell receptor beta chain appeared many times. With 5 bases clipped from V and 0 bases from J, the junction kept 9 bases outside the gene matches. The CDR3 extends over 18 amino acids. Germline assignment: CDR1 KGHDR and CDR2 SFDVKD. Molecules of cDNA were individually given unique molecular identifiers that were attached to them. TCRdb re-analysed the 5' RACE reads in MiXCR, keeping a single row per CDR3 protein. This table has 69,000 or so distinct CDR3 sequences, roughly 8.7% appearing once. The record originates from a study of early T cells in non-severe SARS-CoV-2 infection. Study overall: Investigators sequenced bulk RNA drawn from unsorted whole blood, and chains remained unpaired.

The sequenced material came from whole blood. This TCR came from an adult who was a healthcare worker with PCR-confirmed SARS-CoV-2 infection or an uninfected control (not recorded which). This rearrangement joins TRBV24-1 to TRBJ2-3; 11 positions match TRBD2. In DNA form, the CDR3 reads TGTGCCACCAGTGGCTACGGACTAGCGGGCGCTAGCACAGATACGCAGTATTTT. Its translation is CATSGYGLAGASTDTQYF.